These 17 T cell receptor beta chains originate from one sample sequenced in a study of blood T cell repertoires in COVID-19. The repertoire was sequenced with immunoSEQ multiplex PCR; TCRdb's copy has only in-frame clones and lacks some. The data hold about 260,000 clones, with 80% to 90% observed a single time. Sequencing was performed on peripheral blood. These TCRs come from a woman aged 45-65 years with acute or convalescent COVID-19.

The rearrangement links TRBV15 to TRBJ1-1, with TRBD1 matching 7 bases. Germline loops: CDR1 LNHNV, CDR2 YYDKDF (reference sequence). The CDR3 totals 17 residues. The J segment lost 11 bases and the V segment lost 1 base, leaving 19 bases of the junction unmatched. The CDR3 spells CATSRVRGVSGTVRAFF. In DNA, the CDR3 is TGTGCCACCAGCAGAGTTAGGGGCGTATCCGGGACAGTGAGGGCTTTCTTT.

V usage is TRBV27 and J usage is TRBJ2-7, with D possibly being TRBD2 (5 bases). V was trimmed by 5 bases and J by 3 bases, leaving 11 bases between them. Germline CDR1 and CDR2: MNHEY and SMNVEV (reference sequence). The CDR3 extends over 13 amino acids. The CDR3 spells CASSPYRDYEQYF. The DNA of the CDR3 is TGTGCCAGCAGTCCGTACCGGGACTACGAGCAGTACTTC.

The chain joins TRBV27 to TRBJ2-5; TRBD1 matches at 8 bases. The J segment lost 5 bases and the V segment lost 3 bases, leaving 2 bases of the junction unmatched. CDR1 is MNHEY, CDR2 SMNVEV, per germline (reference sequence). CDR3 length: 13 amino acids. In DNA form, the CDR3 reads TGTGCCAGCAGTTTCCAGGGGGCGGAGACCCAGTACTTC. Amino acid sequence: CASSFQGAETQYF.

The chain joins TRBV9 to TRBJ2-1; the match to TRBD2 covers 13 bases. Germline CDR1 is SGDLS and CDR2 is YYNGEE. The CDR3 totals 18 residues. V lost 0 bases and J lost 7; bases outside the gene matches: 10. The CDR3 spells CASSVAGAGTSGKNEQFF. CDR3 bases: TGTGCCAGCAGCGTAGCGGGGGCGGGGACTAGCGGGAAGAATGAGCAGTTCTTC.

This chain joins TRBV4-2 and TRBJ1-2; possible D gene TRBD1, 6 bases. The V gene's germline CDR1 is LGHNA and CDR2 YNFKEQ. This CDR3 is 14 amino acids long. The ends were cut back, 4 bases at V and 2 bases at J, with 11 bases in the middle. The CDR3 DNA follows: TGTGCCAGCAGCCCCAGGACAGACAACTATGGCTACACCTTC. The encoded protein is CASSPRTDNYGYTF.

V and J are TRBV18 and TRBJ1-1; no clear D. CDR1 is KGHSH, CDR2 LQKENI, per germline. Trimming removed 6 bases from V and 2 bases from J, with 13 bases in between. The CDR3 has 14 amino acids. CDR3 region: CASSVSGPNTEAFF. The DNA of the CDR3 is TGTGCCAGCTCCGTCTCCGGTCCCAACACTGAAGCTTTCTTT.

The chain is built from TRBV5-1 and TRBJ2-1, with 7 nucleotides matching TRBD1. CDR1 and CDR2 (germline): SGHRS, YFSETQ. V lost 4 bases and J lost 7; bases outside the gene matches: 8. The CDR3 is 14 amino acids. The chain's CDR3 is CASSGRTGDNEQFF. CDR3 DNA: TGCGCCAGCAGCGGAAGGACAGGAGATAATGAGCAGTTCTTC.

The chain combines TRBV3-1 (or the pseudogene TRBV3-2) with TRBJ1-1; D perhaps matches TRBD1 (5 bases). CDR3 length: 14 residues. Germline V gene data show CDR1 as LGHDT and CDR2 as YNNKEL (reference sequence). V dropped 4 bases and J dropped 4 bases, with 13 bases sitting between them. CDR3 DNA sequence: TGTGCCAGCAGCCGAGAGGACACTGGCACTGAAGCTTTCTTT. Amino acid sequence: CASSREDTGTEAFF.

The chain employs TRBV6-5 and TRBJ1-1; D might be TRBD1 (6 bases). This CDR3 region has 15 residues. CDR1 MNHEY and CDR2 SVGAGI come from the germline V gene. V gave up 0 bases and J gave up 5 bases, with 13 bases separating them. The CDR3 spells CASSYSSGGATEAFF. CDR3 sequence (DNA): TGTGCCAGCAGTTACTCGAGCGGGGGGGCGACTGAAGCTTTCTTT.

CDR3 loop: CASRSYSYNEQFF. The CDR3 DNA reads TGCGCCAGCAGATCGTATTCCTACAATGAGCAGTTCTTC. The chain has TRBV5-1 and TRBJ2-1, with D unresolved. The germline CDR1 and CDR2 sequences are SGHRS and YFSETQ. Between the trimmed V and J ends, which lost 5 bases and 1 base, there was a span of 7 bases. The CDR3 extends over 13 amino acids.

In DNA form, the CDR3 reads TGTGCCAGCAGTATAGGACTAGCGAGCTCCTACGAGCAGTACTTC. It translates to CASSIGLASSYEQYF. The chain is built from TRBV6-2 or TRBV6-3 and TRBJ2-7; the match to TRBD2 covers 9 bases. The CDR3 covers 15 residues. CDR1 is MNHEY and CDR2 is SVGEGT in the germline V gene. V gave up 5 bases and J gave up 0 bases; unmatched junction bases: 5.

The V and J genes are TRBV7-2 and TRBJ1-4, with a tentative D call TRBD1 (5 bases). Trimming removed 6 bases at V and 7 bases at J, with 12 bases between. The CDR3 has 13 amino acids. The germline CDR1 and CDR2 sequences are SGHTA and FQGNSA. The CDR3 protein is CASSGRGGEKLFF. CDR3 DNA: TGTGCCAGCAGTGGGAGGGGAGGTGAAAAACTGTTTTTT.

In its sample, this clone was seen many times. The CDR3 is CASSVADGRHGNTIYF. The CDR3 coding sequence is TGTGCCAGCAGCGTAGCTGACGGAAGACATGGAAACACCATATATTTT. The chain has TRBV9 and TRBJ1-3; no reliable D call. This CDR3 spans 16 amino acids. Germline lookup yields CDR1 SGDLS and CDR2 YYNGEE. V was pared by 0 bases and J by 3 bases, with 13 bases between.

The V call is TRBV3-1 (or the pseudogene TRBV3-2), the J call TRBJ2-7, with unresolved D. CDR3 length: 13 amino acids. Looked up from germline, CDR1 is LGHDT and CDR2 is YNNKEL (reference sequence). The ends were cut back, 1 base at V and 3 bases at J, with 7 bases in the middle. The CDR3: CASSQASVYEQYF. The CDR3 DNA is TGTGCCAGCAGCCAAGCCAGTGTCTACGAGCAGTACTTC.

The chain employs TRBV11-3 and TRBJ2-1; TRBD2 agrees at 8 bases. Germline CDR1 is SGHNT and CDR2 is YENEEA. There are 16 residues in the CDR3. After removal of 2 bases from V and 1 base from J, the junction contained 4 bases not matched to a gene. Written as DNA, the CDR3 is TGTGCCAGCAGCTTACGTGGGACTAGTTCCTACAATGAGCAGTTCTTC. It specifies CASSLRGTSSYNEQFF.

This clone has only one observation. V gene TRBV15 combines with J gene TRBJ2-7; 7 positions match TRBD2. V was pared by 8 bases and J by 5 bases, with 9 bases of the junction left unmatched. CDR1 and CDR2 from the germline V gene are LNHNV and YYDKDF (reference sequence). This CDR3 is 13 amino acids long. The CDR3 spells CATRQGGLDEQYF. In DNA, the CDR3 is TGTGCCACCCGCCAGGGAGGGCTGGACGAGCAGTACTTC.

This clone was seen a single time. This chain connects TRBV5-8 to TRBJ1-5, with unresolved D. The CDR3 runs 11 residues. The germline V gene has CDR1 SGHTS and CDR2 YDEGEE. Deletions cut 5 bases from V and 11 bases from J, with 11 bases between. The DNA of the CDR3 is TGTGCCAGCAGTTTTTATAACACCCAGCATTTT. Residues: CASSFYNTQHF.